A selection of T cell receptor beta chains follows, all from one sample in a study of T cells after yellow fever vaccination. From the 5' RACE reads, TCRdb called clonotypes with MiXCR, one entry per CDR3 protein. This table holds roughly 400,000 distinct CDR3 sequences, around a sixth found once. The material sequenced was PBMCs, taken before the yellow fever booster vaccination. These receptors all come from a man younger than 35 who received the YFV17D yellow fever vaccine. Each CDR3 is given with its conserved first and last residue. D genes are given only for firm matches. Not every row has a clone size; where given, it reads once, few, many or a size class.

J,D,size,V,DNA,CDR3
TRBJ1-1,TRBD1,many,TRBV12-3/TRBV12-4,TGTGCCAGCACCCGAGGGGGGACAGGGGCGATGAACACTGAAGCTTTCTTT,CASTRGGTGAMNTEAFF
TRBJ1-2,NA,NA,TRBV5-1,TGCGCCAGCAGCTTTGGGGGCGTCTATGGCTACACCTTC,CASSFGGVYGYTF
TRBJ2-5,NA,many,TRBV20-1,TGCAGTGCTAGCCTTGGGTGGACCCAGTACTTC,CSASLGWTQYF
TRBJ2-5,TRBD2,NA,TRBV4-2,TGTGCCAGCAGCCAAGGCGGGGGGGCCAGCCAAGAGACCCAGTACTTC,CASSQGGGASQETQYF
TRBJ2-1,NA,few,TRBV12-3/TRBV12-4,TGTGCCAGCAGTTTCCCGGAAACTCACAGGGATGAGCAGTTCTTC,CASSFPETHRDEQFF
TRBJ2-3,TRBD2,NA,TRBV29-1,TGCAGCGCAGGGACTAGCGGGCTCAGCACAGATACGCAGTATTTT,CSAGTSGLSTDTQYF
TRBJ1-1,NA,NA,TRBV5-1,TGCGCCAGCAGCTCCGATCCGGATCCTGAAGCTTTCTTT,CASSSDPDPEAFF
TRBJ1-4,NA,NA,TRBV4-1,TGCGCCAGCAGCCAAGATGCCCGGGGGACTAATGAAAAACTGTTTTTT,CASSQDARGTNEKLFF
TRBJ1-2,NA,NA,TRBV12-3/TRBV12-4,TGTGCCAGCAGTTTTGGCTCAACAACGGGAGGCTACACCTTC,CASSFGSTTGGYTF
TRBJ1-2,NA,NA,TRBV5-1,TGCGCCAGCAGCTTGGAAGAGGTCGGGGGCTACACCTTC,CASSLEEVGGYTF
TRBJ2-3,NA,many,TRBV4-3,TGCGCCAGCAGCCAAGGGTTGAGGGATACGCAGTATTTT,CASSQGLRDTQYF
TRBJ1-1,NA,few,TRBV12-3/TRBV12-4,TGTGCCAGCAGTTTTCCTCAGGGCTCAGCTTTCTTT,CASSFPQGSAFF
TRBJ1-1,NA,NA,TRBV5-1,TGCGCCAGCAGGGCGAACACTGAAGCTTTCTTT,CASRANTEAFF
TRBJ2-7,TRBD1,NA,TRBV4-1,TGCGCCAGCAGCCAGGGACAGGGGGTTGCCTACGAGCAGTACTTC,CASSQGQGVAYEQYF
TRBJ2-3,TRBD2,few,TRBV5-1,TGCGCCAGCAGCTTGGGGTCCAGCGGGGGGGCCGCGGATACGCAGTATTTT,CASSLGSSGGAADTQYF
TRBJ2-1,NA,NA,TRBV3-2,TGTGCCAGCAGCAGACCGGGACTAGCGGGGGGGCATGGTAATGAGCAGTTCTTC,CASSRPGLAGGHGNEQFF
TRBJ2-5,NA,NA,TRBV20-1,TGCAGTGCTAGGAAACAAGAGACCCAGTACTTC,CSARKQETQYF